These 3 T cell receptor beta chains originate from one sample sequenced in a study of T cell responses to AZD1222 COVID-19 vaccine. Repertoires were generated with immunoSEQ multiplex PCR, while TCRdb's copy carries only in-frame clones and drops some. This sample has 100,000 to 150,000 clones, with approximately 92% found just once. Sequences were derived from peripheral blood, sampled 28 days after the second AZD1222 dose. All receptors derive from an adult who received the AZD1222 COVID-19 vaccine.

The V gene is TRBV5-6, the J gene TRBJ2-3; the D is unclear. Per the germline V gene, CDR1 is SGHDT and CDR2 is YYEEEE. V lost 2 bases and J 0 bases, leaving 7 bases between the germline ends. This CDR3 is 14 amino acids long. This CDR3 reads CASSFFPSTDTQYF. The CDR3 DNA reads TGTGCCAGCAGCTTTTTTCCTAGCACAGATACGCAGTATTTT.

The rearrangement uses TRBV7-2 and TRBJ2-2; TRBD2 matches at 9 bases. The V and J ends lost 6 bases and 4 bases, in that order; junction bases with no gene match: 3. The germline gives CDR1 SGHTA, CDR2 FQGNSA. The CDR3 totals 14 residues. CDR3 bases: TGTGCCAGCAGACCTAGCGGGATCACCGGGGAGCTGTTTTTT. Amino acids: CASRPSGITGELFF.

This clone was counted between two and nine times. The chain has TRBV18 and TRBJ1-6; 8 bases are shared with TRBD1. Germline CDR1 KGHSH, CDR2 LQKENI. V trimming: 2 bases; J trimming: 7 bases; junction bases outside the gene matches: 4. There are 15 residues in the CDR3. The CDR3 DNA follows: TGTGCCAGCTCACCAGCGGGACAGGTGAATTCACCCCTCCACTTT. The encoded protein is CASSPAGQVNSPLHF. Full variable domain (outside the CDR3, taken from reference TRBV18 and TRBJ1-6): NAGVMQNPRHLVRRRGQEARLRCSPMKGHSHVYWYRQLPEEGLKFMVYLQKENIIDESGMPKERFSAEFPKEGPSILRIQQVVRGDSAAYFCASSPAGQVNSPLHFGNGTRLTVT.